The present T cell receptor beta chain was sequenced within a study of tumor and adjacent non-tumor tissue in lung cancer. Study-wide findings and caveats: Tumor TCR diversity, when higher, was linked to shorter survival.

The library came from three nested PCR rounds adapted from ARM-PCR protocols. TCRdb ran MiXCR on the multiplex PCR reads and lists one entry per CDR3 protein. The sample lists 40,000 or so distinct CDR3 sequences, 60% occurring once. Concerning this clonotype: Its specificity is unknown. A junction boundary mismatches the germline segment, possibly from a read error.

Germline CDR1 reads SQVTM; CDR2 reads ANQGSEA. The CDR3 runs to 14 residues. The template was RNA from unsorted bulk tissue. Distant lung tissue was collected more than 3 cm away from the tumor edge. The sequenced sample consisted of distant non-tumor lung tissue. The TCR originated in a man aged 50 to 60 with non-small cell lung cancer. The genes are TRBV29-1 and TRBJ1-5; 7 bases fit TRBD1. In nucleotides, the CDR3 is TGCAGTGTTGTGGCAGGGGACAGCGATCAGCCCCAGCATTTT. Translated: CSVVAGDSDQPQHF. Variable domain in full (rest from reference TRBV29-1 and TRBJ1-5): SAVISQKPSRDICQRGTSLTIQCQVDSQVTMMFWYRQQPGQSLTLIATANQGSEATYESGFVIDKFPISRPNLTFSTLTVSNMSPEDSSIYLCSVVAGDSDQPQHFGDGTRLSIL.